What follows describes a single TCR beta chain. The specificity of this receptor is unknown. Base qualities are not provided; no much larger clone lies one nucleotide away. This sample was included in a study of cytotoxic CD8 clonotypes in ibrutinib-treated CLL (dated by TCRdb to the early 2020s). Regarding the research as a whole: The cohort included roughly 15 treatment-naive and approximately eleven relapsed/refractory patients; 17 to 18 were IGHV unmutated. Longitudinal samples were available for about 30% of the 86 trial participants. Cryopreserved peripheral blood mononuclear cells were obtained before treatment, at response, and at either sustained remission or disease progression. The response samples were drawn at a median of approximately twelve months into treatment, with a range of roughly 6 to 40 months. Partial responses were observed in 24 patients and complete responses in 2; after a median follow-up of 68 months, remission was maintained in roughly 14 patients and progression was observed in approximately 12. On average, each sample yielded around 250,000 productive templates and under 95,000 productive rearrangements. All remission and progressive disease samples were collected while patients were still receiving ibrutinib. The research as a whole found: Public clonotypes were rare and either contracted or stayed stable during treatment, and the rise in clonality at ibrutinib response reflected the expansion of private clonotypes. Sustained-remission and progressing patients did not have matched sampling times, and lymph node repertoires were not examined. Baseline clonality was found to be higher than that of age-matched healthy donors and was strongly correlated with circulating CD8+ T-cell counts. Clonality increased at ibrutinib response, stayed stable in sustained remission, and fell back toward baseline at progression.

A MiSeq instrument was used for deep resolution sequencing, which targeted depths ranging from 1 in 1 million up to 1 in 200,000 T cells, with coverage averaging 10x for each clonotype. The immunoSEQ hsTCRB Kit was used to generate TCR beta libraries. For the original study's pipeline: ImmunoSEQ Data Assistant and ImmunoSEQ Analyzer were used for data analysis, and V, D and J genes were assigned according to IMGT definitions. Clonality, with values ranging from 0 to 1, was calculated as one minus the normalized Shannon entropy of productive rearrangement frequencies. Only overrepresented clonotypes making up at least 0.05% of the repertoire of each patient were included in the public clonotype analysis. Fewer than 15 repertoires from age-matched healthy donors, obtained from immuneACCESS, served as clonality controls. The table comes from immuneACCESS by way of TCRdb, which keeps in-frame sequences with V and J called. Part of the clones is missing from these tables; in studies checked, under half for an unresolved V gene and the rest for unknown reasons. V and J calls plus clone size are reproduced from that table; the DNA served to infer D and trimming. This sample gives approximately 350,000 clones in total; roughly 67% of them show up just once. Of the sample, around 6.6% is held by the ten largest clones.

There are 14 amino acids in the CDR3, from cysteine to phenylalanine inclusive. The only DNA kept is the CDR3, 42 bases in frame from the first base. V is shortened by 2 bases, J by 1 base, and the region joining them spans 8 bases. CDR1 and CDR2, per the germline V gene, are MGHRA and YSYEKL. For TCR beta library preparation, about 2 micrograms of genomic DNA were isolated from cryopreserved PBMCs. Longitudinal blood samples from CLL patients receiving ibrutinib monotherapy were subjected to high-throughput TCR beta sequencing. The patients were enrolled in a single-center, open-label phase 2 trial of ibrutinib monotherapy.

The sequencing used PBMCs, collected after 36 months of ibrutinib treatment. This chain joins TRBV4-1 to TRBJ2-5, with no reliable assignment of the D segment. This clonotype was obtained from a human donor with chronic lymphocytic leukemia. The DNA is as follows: TGCGCCAGCAGCCAATCGGGTCTCCAAGAGACCCAGTACTTC. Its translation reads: CASSQSGLQETQYF.